A single sample is the source of the 9 T cell receptor beta chains below, sequenced in a study of shared clonotypes between healthy human individuals (dated by TCRdb to about 2020). Libraries were prepared through the immunoSEQ multiplex PCR assay. Held by TCRdb, this immuneACCESS table contains in-frame sequences only and omits some clones. Under half of the omission traces to an unresolved V gene where checked; the cause of the rest is unknown. This sample holds approximately 1.4 million clones; approximately 98% were observed only once. The top ten constitute about 0.45% of the sample. The sample comprised naive CD4+ T cells sorted from blood. The sample's cell subset or site, from its label and the paper: CD45RA+ positively selected. Every receptor here comes from a man younger than 40 in good health.

The chain has TRBV15 and TRBJ2-1; TRBD2 might be the D (5 bases). This CDR3 is built from 15 residues. Trimming removed 1 base from V and 3 bases from J, with 10 bases in between. Germline V gene sequence: CDR1 LNHNV, CDR2 YYDKDF (reference sequence). CDR3 residues: CATSRGATSYNEQFF. Here the CDR3 DNA reads TGTGCCACCAGCAGAGGGGCCACTAGCTACAATGAGCAGTTCTTC.

The rearrangement uses TRBV28 and TRBJ2-6; D possibly corresponds to TRBD2 (6 bases). CDR1 is MDHEN and CDR2 is SYDVKM in the germline V gene. The CDR3 is 17 amino acids. Trimming stripped 7 bases from V and 0 bases from J, with 16 bases between. CDR3 coding DNA: TGTGCCAGCATTGCCGGGACTCCAAGCTCTGGGGCCAACGTCCTGACTTTC. It translates to CASIAGTPSSGANVLTF.

The chain uses TRBV5-1 and TRBJ2-5, with D perhaps matching TRBD1 (5 bases). From germline, CDR1 is SGHRS and CDR2 YFSETQ. This CDR3 comprises 14 residues. V lost 2 bases, J lost 1 base, and 9 bases lay in between. CDR3 in amino acids: CASSLQESQETQYF. The CDR3 nucleotides read TGCGCCAGCAGCTTACAGGAGTCCCAAGAGACCCAGTACTTC.

The V gene is TRBV28, the J gene TRBJ2-3, with D uncertain. CDR1 and CDR2 (germline): MDHEN, SYDVKM. Trimming left V 1 base short and J 4 bases short, with 9 bases between. The CDR3 is 14 residues long. CDR3: CASSLFQKPDTQYF. CDR3 sequence (DNA): TGTGCCAGCAGTTTATTCCAAAAGCCAGATACGCAGTATTTT.

As to this clone: Additional DNA sequences in this sample encode the identical CDR3. The chain links TRBV5-1 to TRBJ2-7, with 8 bases identical to TRBD2. There are 14 residues in the CDR3. The V gene end was trimmed by 1 base and the J gene end by 4 bases; junction bases not matched to a gene: 4. Looked up from germline, CDR1 is SGHRS and CDR2 is YFSETQ. DNA of the CDR3: TGCGCCAGCAGCTTGAGCGGGAGTTCGTACGAGCAGTACTTC. The encoded protein is CASSLSGSSYEQYF.

The chain employs TRBV7-2 and TRBJ2-7; D perhaps matches TRBD1 (6 bases). Trimming cost V 5 bases and J 3 bases, with 11 bases left between them. The V gene's germline CDR1 is SGHTA and CDR2 FQGNSA. The CDR3 consists of 13 residues. Here the CDR3 DNA reads TGTGCCAGCAGCCGGACAGCCTTCTACGAGCAGTACTTC. Protein: CASSRTAFYEQYF.

The J gene is TRBJ1-5, the V gene TRBV6-9, with 7 bases lining up with TRBD1. V gave up 4 bases and J gave up 0 bases; unmatched junction bases: 9. The germline gives CDR1 MNHGY, CDR2 SVAAGI. CDR3 length: 17 amino acids. Here the CDR3 DNA reads TGTGCCAGCAGTTCCCTTGCCAGGGGGGGTAGCAATCAGCCCCAGCATTTT. Residues: CASSSLARGGSNQPQHF.

The chain employs TRBV28 and TRBJ2-1; D unresolved. This CDR3 spans 15 amino acids. Germline-derived CDR1 and CDR2 are MDHEN and SYDVKM. Deletions cut 3 bases from V and 0 bases from J, with 9 bases between. The CDR3 nucleotides are TGTGCCAGCAGTTTTTTACCAGGCTCCTACAATGAGCAGTTCTTC. Translated, it gives CASSFLPGSYNEQFF.

The chain joins TRBV25-1 to TRBJ2-7; 7 nucleotides match TRBD2. CDR1 and CDR2 from the germline V gene are MGHDK and SYGVNS. V trimming: 11 bases; J trimming: 0 bases; junction bases outside the gene matches: 7. The CDR3 totals 13 residues. CDR3 DNA: TGTGCCTCAGAGCGGGATTACTCCTACGAGCAGTACTTC. It translates to CASERDYSYEQYF.